This entry lists 13 T cell receptor beta chains sequenced from one sample in a study of blood T cell repertoires in COVID-19. Generated by immunoSEQ multiplex PCR, the TCRdb table keeps only in-frame clones and is missing some. The sample has about 220,000 clones, approximately 85% seen once. Specimen: peripheral blood. The source is a middle-aged man who had recovered from COVID-19.

As DNA, the CDR3 is TGTGCCAGCAGCTTACAGGGGGCTACAGATACGCAGTATTTT. Protein: CASSLQGATDTQYF. The rearrangement uses TRBV11-3 and TRBJ2-3, with 8 bases aligning to TRBD1. In germline, CDR1 is SGHNT, CDR2 YENEEA. This CDR3 is 14 amino acids long. V shed 2 bases, J shed 3 bases, and the junction held 1 base outside the gene matches.

The chain carries TRBV18 and TRBJ1-1, with 7 nucleotides matching TRBD1. The germline gives CDR1 KGHSH, CDR2 LQKENI. The V and J ends lost 4 bases and 2 bases, in that order; junction bases with no gene match: 4. This CDR3 has 14 amino acids. The CDR3 sequence is CASSHRQGNTEAFF. The CDR3 DNA sequence: TGTGCCAGCTCACACCGACAGGGTAACACTGAAGCTTTCTTT.

The chain joins TRBV3-1 (or the pseudogene TRBV3-2) to TRBJ1-5, with D possibly being TRBD1 (5 bases). Germline V gene lookup returns CDR1 LGHDT and CDR2 YNNKEL (reference sequence). Between the trimmed V and J ends, which lost 0 bases and 3 bases, there was a span of 9 bases. The CDR3 consists of 15 residues. CDR3 protein: CASSQDGGVNQPQHF. The CDR3 DNA reads TGTGCCAGCAGCCAAGATGGGGGGGTCAATCAGCCCCAGCATTTT.

V is TRBV10-2 and J is TRBJ1-3, with D perhaps TRBD1 (5 bases). V gave up 3 bases and J gave up 2 bases, with 5 bases separating them. Germline V CDR1 and CDR2: WSHSY, SAAADI. This CDR3 comprises 13 residues. The CDR3 nucleotides read TGCGCCAGCAGTGAAGGGGCTGGAAACACCATATATTTT. This translates into CASSEGAGNTIYF.

The genes are TRBV6-5 and TRBJ2-7, with 8 bases matching TRBD2. V shed 5 bases and J 4 bases; nucleotides not matched to a gene: 4. Looked up from germline, CDR1 is MNHEY and CDR2 is SVGAGI. CDR3 length equals 13 residues. The CDR3 region is CASSRTSWYEQYF. CDR3 DNA sequence: TGTGCCAGCAGTCGGACTAGCTGGTACGAGCAGTACTTC.

A few counts support this clone. The chain has TRBV15 and TRBJ1-5; possibly TRBD1 for D (6 bases). This CDR3 is built from 16 residues. The ends were cut back, 6 bases at V and 3 bases at J, with 18 bases in the middle. The germline gives CDR1 LNHNV, CDR2 YYDKDF (reference sequence). CDR3 in amino acids: CATSEAGEEVNQPQHF. CDR3 bases: TGTGCCACCAGTGAGGCAGGGGAAGAGGTCAATCAGCCCCAGCATTTT.

V is TRBV5-4 and J is TRBJ1-1; D gene unclear. Germline V gene sequence: CDR1 SGHNT, CDR2 YYREEE (reference sequence). The V end was cut by 4 bases, the J end by 6 bases, with 28 bases between. This CDR3 comprises 18 residues. The CDR3 bases are TGTGCCAGCAGCCAGTATAGGAGTCGGGTAGAGGTTAACTCTGAAGCTTTCTTT. Its translation: CASSQYRSRVEVNSEAFF.

This rearrangement joins TRBV18 to TRBJ1-1; 9 nucleotides agree with TRBD1. The CDR3 spans 15 residues. Germline trimming cut 3 bases from V and 6 bases from J; bases unmatched to any gene: 8. The V gene's germline CDR1 is KGHSH and CDR2 LQKENI. The CDR3 sequence: CASSPRDRAIAEAFF. In DNA, the CDR3 is TGTGCCAGCTCACCTCGGGACAGGGCAATAGCTGAAGCTTTCTTT. Drawing the rest from reference TRBV18 and TRBJ1-1, the complete variable domain is NAGVMQNPRHLVRRRGQEARLRCSPMKGHSHVYWYRQLPEEGLKFMVYLQKENIIDESGMPKERFSAEFPKEGPSILRIQQVVRGDSAAYFCASSPRDRAIAEAFFGQGTRLTVV.

The chain is built from TRBV27 and TRBJ2-1; 11 bases align to TRBD1. Germline lookup yields CDR1 MNHEY and CDR2 SMNVEV (reference sequence). The V gene end was trimmed by 4 bases and the J gene end by 7 bases; junction bases not matched to a gene: 12. This CDR3 is 17 amino acids long. The CDR3 sequence: CASSSYGQGAGGNEQFF. CDR3 bases: TGTGCCAGCAGTTCTTACGGACAGGGGGCGGGAGGGAATGAGCAGTTCTTC.

The chain carries TRBV5-4 and TRBJ2-1; 15 positions match TRBD2. Trimming removed 7 bases from V and 3 bases from J; junction bases left unmatched: 8. From germline, CDR1 is SGHNT and CDR2 YYREEE (reference sequence). This CDR3 region has 17 residues. This CDR3 is CASGGLAGGYGYNEQFF. The CDR3 DNA follows: TGTGCCAGCGGTGGACTAGCGGGAGGGTACGGCTACAATGAGCAGTTCTTC.

V gene TRBV28 combines with J gene TRBJ2-7; D may be TRBD2 (6 bases). The germline V gene has CDR1 MDHEN and CDR2 SYDVKM. Trimming took off 1 base at V and 1 base at J, with 14 bases between the two ends. This CDR3 comprises 16 residues. The CDR3 DNA reads TGTGCCAGCAGTTTATCAACGGCGGGACGATCCTACGAGCAGTACTTC. Its translation is CASSLSTAGRSYEQYF.

This clone has just a few counts. The chain uses TRBV5-1 and TRBJ1-6, with D possibly matching TRBD1 (6 bases). The germline CDR1 and CDR2 sequences are SGHRS and YFSETQ. V dropped 7 bases and J dropped 6 bases, with 17 bases sitting between them. CDR3 length: 15 amino acids. CDR3 nucleotide sequence: TGCGCCAGCTCGAATGGTGGCAGGGGTAATTCACCCCTCCACTTT. Amino acids: CASSNGGRGNSPLHF. Combining the CDR3 with reference TRBV5-1 and TRBJ1-6 gives the whole variable domain KAGVTQTPRYLIKTRGQQVTLSCSPISGHRSVSWYQQTPGQGLQFLFEYFSETQRNKGNFPGRFSGRQFSNSRSEMNVSTLELGDSALYLCASSNGGRGNSPLHFGNGTRLTVT.

In DNA form, the CDR3 reads TGTGCCAGCAGTTTATTAACAGGTCGCTACACCTTC. Translating gives CASSLLTGRYTF. The J gene is TRBJ1-2, the V gene TRBV28; TRBD1 is a possible D gene (5 bases). V lost 1 base to trimming and J lost 9 bases, with 9 bases between them. This CDR3 is 12 amino acids long. Germline V gene sequence: CDR1 MDHEN, CDR2 SYDVKM.